This T cell receptor (beta chain) comes out of a study of read filtering for tumor transcriptome and immune sequencing. About the research overall: Mean patient age was approximately 66 years, range about 47 to 85; 17 male, over twelve female. Per sample, TCR-region reads ranged about 4 to 10.27 million by IR-seq, roughly 80 to 1273 by RNA-seq. Regarding the study as a whole: Compared with RNA-seq, IR-seq gave much higher clonotype depth and reliability.

Notes on this clonotype: Its antigen is still unknown.

Sampling of bone marrow took place during active disease in every patient. From roughly 390 ng of RNA, a library with molecular barcoded alpha/delta and beta/gamma adaptors was made. TCRdb recomputed calls from the reads with MiXCR, one row per CDR3 protein. The repertoire has around 130,000 distinct CDR3 sequences, around 13% of them found once; the top ten carry approximately 9.9%. The CDR3 covers 16 residues. Germline V gene data show CDR1 as DFQATT and CDR2 as SNEGSKA (reference sequence). V trimming: 1 base; J trimming: 9 bases; junction bases outside the gene matches: 9. The sample consisted of a population of CD138-negative cells sorted from bone marrow. The clonotype originates from a donor at least 40 years old with multiple myeloma. The chain combines TRBV20-1 with TRBJ2-3, with 14 bases lining up with TRBD2. CDR3 DNA sequence: TGCAGTGCTAGAGTCACCGGGACTAGCGGGAGAAACACGCAGTATTTT. Amino acid sequence: CSARVTGTSGRNTQYF.